This TCR beta chain stems from a study of response to subunit inactivated influenza vaccine. TCRdb processed the RT-PCR reads anew with MiXCR; each CDR3 protein has one entry. The sample includes 500,000 to 600,000 distinct CDR3 sequences, approximately 12% of them seen just once. This clonotype came up a few times. The antigen remains unidentified. Study-wide findings and caveats: Few new T cells, the authors suggested, are recruited by each seasonal influenza vaccination.

This CDR3 contains 15 residues. Germline loops: CDR1 MNHNS, CDR2 SASEGT. The junction had 8 bases not matched to a gene; V was cut back by 4 bases and J by 4 bases. The chain is built from TRBV6-1 and TRBJ2-5; 8 bases are a match to TRBD1. This receptor was taken from a man in his fifties who received an inactivated influenza vaccine. The source material was PBMCs from blood, sampled on the day of vaccination. This CDR3 reads CASSVHRGIGETQYF. The DNA for the CDR3 is TGTGCCAGCAGTGTCCACAGGGGGATCGGAGAGACCCAGTACTTC.